The 10 T cell receptor beta chains given below trace back to one sample, sequenced in a study of T cells in Graves' hyperthyroidism and ophthalmopathy (dated by TCRdb to the late 2010s). Library preparation used multiplex PCR. The listed sequencing device is Illumina HiSeq 2000. TCR beta CDR3 regions were amplified from RNA transcripts. The first round of RT-PCR for the TCR CDR3 was performed with the HTBI primer set and the Qiagen OneStep RT-PCR kit. TCRdb took the public reads, trimmed them with fastp at Q25, ran MiXCR for clone calling and kept in-frame beta chains. Rows with a matching CDR3 protein are joined into one entry that keeps the most common DNA and genes. This sample gives 500,000 to 600,000 distinct CDR3 sequences in total; around 45% of them show up just once. The ten largest clones take up around a fifth of the sample. The sequenced sample was peripheral blood or thyroid tissue (not recorded which). The receptor set was obtained from an adult woman with Graves' disease, either hyperthyroidism or ophthalmopathy (not recorded which).

This clonotype was seen a handful of times. This chain's CDR3 is CSVVRGPGEAFF. The CDR3 DNA follows: TGCAGCGTTGTAAGGGGACCAGGTGAAGCTTTCTTT. The chain links TRBV29-1 to TRBJ1-1; a possible D gene is TRBD1 (5 bases). The CDR3 is 12 amino acids. The germline gives CDR1 SQVTM, CDR2 ANQGSEA. Trimming took off 4 bases at V and 7 bases at J, with 13 bases between the two ends.

The table lists this clonotype with many counts. The CDR3 DNA reads as TGCAGTGCTAGAGATCGAAGTTCCGGGACAGGGTACTCACCCCTCCACTTT. This encodes CSARDRSSGTGYSPLHF. The chain links TRBV20-1 to TRBJ1-6, with 9 bases fitting TRBD1. V was clipped by 0 bases and J by 10 bases; unmatched bases: 13. The CDR3 has 17 amino acids. Germline CDR1 reads DFQATT; CDR2 reads SNEGSKA (reference sequence).

The chain couples TRBV7-2 to TRBJ1-2; no clear D. The CDR3 is 13 amino acids. Germline V gene sequence: CDR1 SGHTA, CDR2 FQGNSA. V was shortened by 3 bases and J by 12 bases, with 17 bases between the two germline ends. In DNA form, the CDR3 reads TGTGCCAGCAGCTTTAGTCCCGAACTGGGAAACACCTTC. This translates into CASSFSPELGNTF.

This clonotype was detected only once. This chain links TRBV19 with TRBJ1-1; D may be TRBD1 (5 bases). Germline assignment: CDR1 LNHDA and CDR2 SQIVND (reference sequence). The ends were cut back, 5 bases at V and 7 bases at J, with 20 bases in the middle. The CDR3 spans 15 residues. For the CDR3, the DNA is TGTGCCAGTAGTCTATTCTTGGGGGTTACCGGTGAAGCTTTCTTT. Amino acids: CASSLFLGVTGEAFF. The full variable domain, its missing parts supplied by reference TRBV19 and TRBJ1-1, is DGGITQSPKYLFRKEGQNVTLSCEQNLNHDAMYWYRQDPGQGLRLIYYSQIVNDFQKGDIAEGYSVSREKKESFPLTVTSAQKNPTAFYLCASSLFLGVTGEAFFGQGTRLTVV.

This clonotype was detected many times. V is TRBV20-1 and J is TRBJ1-1; D gene uncertain. Germline V gene sequence: CDR1 DFQATT, CDR2 SNEGSKA (reference sequence). V lost 0 bases to trimming and J lost 0 bases, with 5 bases between them. The CDR3 has 13 residues. CDR3 sequence (DNA): TGCAGTGCTAGAGAATTTATGAACACTGAAGCTTTCTTT. This encodes CSAREFMNTEAFF.

The chain is built from TRBV7-2 and TRBJ2-7, with 8 bases fitting TRBD2. This CDR3 has 13 amino acids. The trim removed 4 bases at V and 6 bases at J, leaving 5 bases unmatched. Germline assignment: CDR1 SGHTA and CDR2 FQGNSA. The CDR3: CASSSQREFEQYF. The CDR3 region has the DNA TGTGCCAGCAGCTCTCAGCGGGAGTTCGAGCAGTACTTC.

This chain links TRBV20-1 with TRBJ1-6; D is unclear. V was pared by 2 bases and J by 8 bases, with 13 bases between. Germline V lookup: CDR1 DFQATT, CDR2 SNEGSKA (reference sequence). The CDR3 extends over 14 amino acids. CDR3 nucleotide sequence: TGCAGTGCTAGAATTGGGGTCTCGGATTCACCCCTCCACTTT. The encoded protein is CSARIGVSDSPLHF.

With regard to this clonotype: This may be a read error, as it is one base from a much larger clone. This chain uses TRBV20-1 with TRBJ1-5; tentatively, D is TRBD1 (5 bases). Trimming stripped 1 base from V and 9 bases from J, with 13 bases between. Germline values: CDR1 DFQATT, CDR2 SNEGSKA (reference sequence). CDR3 size: 13 residues. The CDR3 DNA sequence: TGCAGTGCTAGAGGGACCTTCGGGGGGCCCCAGCATTTT. It encodes CSARGTFGGPQHF.

This clonotype was observed many times. V usage is TRBV19 and J usage is TRBJ1-1; a weak D match, TRBD1 (5 bases). CDR3 size: 14 residues. In germline, CDR1 is LNHDA, CDR2 SQIVND (reference sequence). V gave up 3 bases and J gave up 8 bases, with 16 bases separating them. In nucleotides, the CDR3 is TGTGCCAGTAGTATCAGGCGGGGGATGAGCGAAGCTTTCTTT. Amino acids: CASSIRRGMSEAFF.

The chain links TRBV20-1 to TRBJ2-5; TRBD1 matches at 8 bases. The length of the CDR3 is 12 residues. The germline V gene encodes CDR1 DFQATT and CDR2 SNEGSKA (reference sequence). The CDR3 protein is CSLGTGAKTQYF. For the CDR3, the DNA is TGCAGCTTAGGGACAGGCGCCAAGACCCAGTACTTC.